The 30 T cell receptor beta chains presented below share a single source sample, sequenced in a study of T-cell reconstitution after alpha-beta-depleted transplantation in children (dated by TCRdb to about 2016). Read against the paper, the sample's treatment or condition label means: allogeneic hematopoietic cell transplantation with graft depleted of TCRalphabeta T cells and CD19 B cells. Receptor libraries were prepared by PCR. Sequencing was carried out with an Illumina HiSeq 2500. To normalize quantification of the TCRbeta repertoire, the TCR libraries were built with molecular barcoding that relied on unique molecular identifiers. TCRdb's own reprocessing of the public reads used fastp at Q25 and MiXCR and kept productive beta chains. Rows with one shared CDR3 protein collapse into an entry with the most common genes and DNA. Recorded for this sample are fewer than 550,000 distinct CDR3 sequences; approximately 10% of them occurred a single time. Clones ranked in the top ten supply around 15% of the sample.

This material consisted of PBMCs, mostly from graft donor cells, taken 180 days after TCRalphabeta/CD19-depleted stem cell transplant. All receptors derive from a female patient between 2 and 15 years old who had a stem cell transplant for aplastic anemia, so the T cells may come from the graft donor.

The CDR3 spells CSARPSEGAQYF. The DNA for the CDR3 is TGCAGTGCTCGGCCTAGCGAAGGGGCCCAGTACTTC. The chain employs TRBV20-1 and TRBJ2-5; the D gene is possibly TRBD2 (6 bases). The CDR3 is 12 amino acids. Germline CDR1 reads DFQATT; CDR2 reads SNEGSKA (reference sequence). The germline V and J ends were trimmed by 5 bases and 9 bases, with 16 bases remaining between them.

V usage is TRBV7-2 and J usage is TRBJ1-5; D is possibly TRBD1 (6 bases). The CDR3 covers 13 residues. Per germline, CDR1 SGHTA and CDR2 FQGNSA. V was trimmed by 5 bases and J by 5 bases, leaving 10 bases between them. DNA for the CDR3: TGTGCCAGCAGCCAGGGGCTATATCAGCCCCAGCATTTT. Protein sequence: CASSQGLYQPQHF.

The chain uses TRBV7-8 and TRBJ2-2; possibly TRBD1 or TRBD2 for D (5 bases each). Deletions cut 4 bases from V and 0 bases from J, with 6 bases between. The CDR3 spans 14 residues. Per germline, CDR1 SGHVS and CDR2 FQNEAQ. The CDR3 nucleotides read TGTGCCAGCAGCTCGGGACCGAACACCGGGGAGCTGTTTTTT. Translation: CASSSGPNTGELFF.

The V gene is TRBV7-9, the J gene TRBJ2-7; possible D gene TRBD1, 5 bases. The germline V and J ends were trimmed by 5 bases and 0 bases, with 20 bases remaining between them. This CDR3 has 17 amino acids. CDR1 is SEHNR, CDR2 FQNEAQ, per germline (reference sequence). The CDR3 here is CASSVPIKGPISYEQYF. Here the CDR3 DNA reads TGTGCCAGCAGCGTGCCTATAAAGGGGCCGATCTCCTACGAGCAGTACTTC.

The chain uses TRBV20-1 and TRBJ2-1, with TRBD2 matching over 10 bases. Trimming removed 2 bases from V and 8 bases from J; junction bases left unmatched: 6. The length of the CDR3 is 14 residues. Germline assignment: CDR1 DFQATT and CDR2 SNEGSKA (reference sequence). DNA of the CDR3: TGCAGTGCTAGACTAGCGGGAGTATTGGATGAGCAGTTCTTC. Residues: CSARLAGVLDEQFF.

This clonotype was recorded many times. The genes are TRBV7-8 and TRBJ2-1, with D possibly TRBD1 on 5 matching bases. This CDR3 comprises 13 residues. Germline V gene sequence: CDR1 SGHVS, CDR2 FQNEAQ. V lost 10 bases to trimming and J lost 4 bases, with 14 bases between them. The CDR3 sequence is CATRGPLYNEQFF. In DNA, the CDR3 is TGTGCCACTAGGGGCCCCCTTTACAATGAGCAGTTCTTC.

This clonotype was seen a handful of times. The chain joins TRBV20-1 to TRBJ1-1; D is perhaps TRBD1 (5 bases). This CDR3 comprises 15 residues. Germline V CDR1 and CDR2: DFQATT, SNEGSKA (reference sequence). Trimming cost V 2 bases and J 3 bases, with 16 bases left between them. This CDR3 is CSARRDPAGYTEAFF. DNA for the CDR3: TGCAGTGCTAGACGGGACCCAGCGGGATACACTGAAGCTTTCTTT.

This clonotype was detected a few times. The chain combines TRBV27 with TRBJ1-2, with a tentative D call TRBD1 (6 bases). The V gene lost 0 bases and the J gene lost 8 bases, with 7 bases spanning the gap. In germline, CDR1 is MNHEY, CDR2 SMNVEV (reference sequence). The CDR3 contains 12 residues. The CDR3 bases are TGTGCCAGCAGTTTATCGGGACAAGGCTACACCTTC. As protein: CASSLSGQGYTF.

This clonotype was found a few times. The V and J genes are TRBV4-3 and TRBJ2-7, with TRBD2 matching over 10 bases. The CDR3 extends over 19 amino acids. The V segment lost 1 base and the J segment 3 bases; nucleotides outside the gene matches: 15. Germline V CDR1 and CDR2: LGHNA, YSLEER. CDR3 loop: CASSQAPSGRSSPNYEQYF. CDR3 nucleotide sequence: TGCGCCAGCAGCCAAGCTCCTAGCGGGAGAAGTTCGCCTAACTACGAGCAGTACTTC.

The chain recombines TRBV6-5 with TRBJ2-3; 8 nucleotides agree with TRBD2. Unmatched junction bases numbered 17, after V lost 2 bases and J lost 4 bases. The V gene's germline CDR1 is MNHEY and CDR2 SVGAGI. This CDR3 is 19 amino acids long. CDR3 DNA: TGTGCCAGCAGTTACCTGAACCCACTAGCGGAGGTAGCGGCAGATACGCAGTATTTT. Translated: CASSYLNPLAEVAADTQYF.

This clonotype showed up just a few times. V usage is TRBV27 and J usage is TRBJ2-7, with D tentatively TRBD1 or TRBD2 (5 bases each). Trimming took 6 bases from V and 0 from J, leaving 12 bases between them. This CDR3 contains 14 residues. Germline CDR1 MNHEY, CDR2 SMNVEV (reference sequence). The CDR3 region is CASRRQRSSYEQYV. The CDR3 DNA follows: TGTGCCAGCAGACGACAGCGGAGCTCCTACGAGCAGTACGTC.

The table lists this clonotype with a few counts. The CDR3, as DNA: TGTGCCAGCAGTTTAAGAATAGGCGCGGAGGTGTCAGAAGAGCAGTTCTTC. Protein product: CASSLRIGAEVSEEQFF. This rearrangement joins TRBV12-3 or TRBV12-4 to TRBJ2-1; D might be TRBD2 (5 bases). The V and J ends lost 2 bases and 10 bases respectively, with 24 bases between them. The CDR3 consists of 17 residues.

This clonotype was recorded a few times. The chain combines TRBV12-3 or TRBV12-4 with TRBJ1-5, with 9 bases that match TRBD1. J was trimmed by 7 bases and V by 6 bases; bases with no gene match: 4. The CDR3 sequence is 13 residues long. CDR3 sequence reads: CASRGQGGQPQHF. The CDR3, as DNA: TGTGCCAGCAGGGGACAGGGCGGCCAGCCCCAGCATTTT.

This clonotype was counted only a few times. The gene calls are TRBV20-1 and TRBJ1-3, with 7 bases fitting TRBD1. The V and J ends lost 0 bases and 0 bases, in that order; junction bases with no gene match: 11. The CDR3 has 18 residues. Per the germline V gene, CDR1 is DFQATT and CDR2 is SNEGSKA (reference sequence). CDR3 amino acids: CSARDFSHRGPSGNTIYF. Here the CDR3 DNA reads TGCAGTGCTAGAGACTTCTCCCACAGGGGACCCTCTGGAAACACCATATATTTT.

This clonotype was counted only a few times. The chain has TRBV28 and TRBJ2-7, with D uncertain. The CDR3 sequence is 15 residues long. The germline CDR1 and CDR2 sequences are MDHEN and SYDVKM. Trimming pared 4 bases from V and 2 bases from J, leaving 15 bases between. CDR3 in amino acids: CASSSALTETYEQYV. The DNA of the CDR3 is TGTGCCAGCAGTTCGGCCTTGACTGAAACCTACGAGCAGTACGTC.

Many counts were recorded for this clonotype. A read error may account for a junction end that differs from germline. The chain is built from TRBV5-1 and TRBJ2-3; D unresolved. The CDR3 extends over 14 amino acids. CDR1 and CDR2 (germline): SGHRS, YFSETQ. CDR3 loop: CASSLDRGTDTQYF. The CDR3, as DNA: TGTGCCAGCAGCTTAGACCGAGGAACAGATACGCAGTATTTT.

This clonotype was counted many times. The DNA of the CDR3 is TGTGCCAGCAGCTTAGGATGGCCGACGGTACATGGGCCCCAGCATTTT. Protein sequence: CASSLGWPTVHGPQHF. The chain couples TRBV7-2 to TRBJ1-5, with D uncertain. The CDR3 has 16 residues. Germline CDR1 reads SGHTA; CDR2 reads FQGNSA. Trimming stripped 1 base from V and 9 bases from J, with 19 bases between.

The rearrangement joins TRBV4-1 to TRBJ1-4; D not certain. V shed 0 bases and J shed 3 bases, with 11 bases lying between them. CDR3 length equals 16 residues. Germline-derived CDR1 and CDR2 are MGHRA and YSYEKL. CDR3 residues: CASSQDGAVSNEKLFF. The CDR3 DNA sequence: TGCGCCAGCAGCCAAGATGGTGCGGTGTCTAATGAAAAACTGTTTTTT.

This clonotype has ten or more counts. The rearrangement uses TRBV7-9 and TRBJ1-6, with a tentative D call TRBD1 (6 bases). Between the trimmed V and J ends, which lost 4 bases and 11 bases, there was a span of 15 bases. CDR3 length equals 14 residues. Germline V gene sequence: CDR1 SEHNR, CDR2 FQNEAQ (reference sequence). CDR3 amino acids: CASSSTDSMTPLHF. CDR3 DNA sequence: TGTGCCAGCAGCTCAACGGACAGTATGACACCCCTCCACTTT.

This clonotype was detected many times. The V call is TRBV5-1, the J call TRBJ2-7, with D maybe TRBD1 (5 bases). This CDR3 comprises 14 residues. V lost 0 bases and J 3 bases, leaving 10 bases between the germline ends. Germline CDR1 reads SGHRS; CDR2 reads YFSETQ. Here the CDR3 reads CASSLEGRGYEQYF. The CDR3 bases are TGCGCCAGCAGCTTGGAGGGGCGCGGCTACGAGCAGTACTTC.

This clonotype was detected a few times. The rearrangement uses TRBV6-5 and TRBJ2-7; 8 positions agree with TRBD1. Germline CDR1 and CDR2: MNHEY and SVGAGI. V lost 3 bases, J lost 4 bases, and 11 bases stayed unmatched. This CDR3 is 16 amino acids long. The CDR3 protein is CASSYGRWTGFYEQYV. Written as DNA, the CDR3 is TGTGCCAGCAGTTATGGTCGCTGGACAGGGTTTTACGAGCAGTACGTC.

This clonotype was seen more than once but under ten times. In DNA form, the CDR3 reads TGTGCCAGCAGTTTCCTGACAGGGGGCCATGATCAGCCCCAGCATTTT. Translated, it gives CASSFLTGGHDQPQHF. The rearrangement joins TRBV28 to TRBJ1-5; 10 bases line up with TRBD1. Germline V gives CDR1 MDHEN, CDR2 SYDVKM. Trimming cost V 3 bases and J 5 bases; bases outside gene matches: 7. The CDR3 is 16 residues long.

This clonotype was seen a handful of times. The V call is TRBV18, the J call TRBJ1-3, with 12 positions matching TRBD1. V shed 6 bases, J shed 0 bases, and the junction held 6 bases outside the gene matches. CDR1 and CDR2 (germline): KGHSH, LQKENI. The CDR3 spans 17 residues. The CDR3 is CASSSGTGGSSGNTIYF. For the CDR3, the DNA is TGTGCCAGCTCGTCGGGGACAGGGGGCTCCTCTGGAAACACCATATATTTT.

This clonotype has just a few counts. This chain connects TRBV4-3 to TRBJ2-4, with 9 positions matching TRBD1. J gave up 1 base and V 3 bases, and 16 bases lay outside the gene matches. CDR1 is LGHNA and CDR2 is YSLEER in the germline V gene. The CDR3 extends over 20 amino acids. The CDR3 reads CASSQEEQGASWGAKNIQYF. The CDR3 DNA sequence: TGCGCCAGCAGCCAGGAAGAACAGGGGGCGAGTTGGGGGGCCAAAAACATTCAGTACTTC.

This chain uses TRBV11-3 with TRBJ2-1; 8 nucleotides agree with TRBD1. The length of the CDR3 is 13 residues. V trimming: 5 bases; J trimming: 4 bases; junction bases outside the gene matches: 1. The germline gives CDR1 SGHNT, CDR2 YENEEA. The DNA of the CDR3 is TGTGCCAGCAGCCGGACAGGGTACAATGAGCAGTTCTTC. This codes for CASSRTGYNEQFF. The variable domain in full, completed from reference TRBV11-3 and TRBJ2-1, reads EAGVVQSPRYKIIEKKQPVAFWCNPISGHNTLYWYLQNLGQGPELLIRYENEEAVDDSQLPKDRFSAERLKGVDSTLKIQPAELGDSAVYLCASSRTGYNEQFFGPGTRLTVL.

This clonotype was seen a handful of times. This chain links TRBV20-1 with TRBJ2-7; D not certain. This CDR3 has 14 residues. V was trimmed by 1 base and J by 0 bases, leaving 10 bases between them. Germline CDR1 reads DFQATT; CDR2 reads SNEGSKA (reference sequence). CDR3 sequence (DNA): TGCAGTGCTAGAGCTAAGGGTTACTCCTACGAGCAGTACTTC. It yields the protein CSARAKGYSYEQYF.

With respect to this clonotype: Since a much larger clone is just one base distant, this may be a read error. The chain couples TRBV6-2 or TRBV6-3 to TRBJ2-1, with 7 bases that match TRBD2. V shed 2 bases, J shed 4 bases, and the junction held 8 bases outside the gene matches. Germline V gene data show CDR1 as MNHEY and CDR2 as SVGEGT. This CDR3 has 16 residues. The CDR3 DNA reads TGTGCCAGCAGTTACGGGGCTAGCGGCACATACAATGAGCAGTTCTTC. Protein: CASSYGASGTYNEQFF.

This clonotype showed up just a few times. This chain connects TRBV5-1 to TRBJ2-1; D unclear. Trimming removed 2 bases from V and 0 bases from J, with 15 bases in between. This CDR3 is 17 amino acids long. Germline CDR1 reads SGHRS; CDR2 reads YFSETQ. The CDR3 region has the DNA TGCGCCAGCAGCTTATTCCCGCTTGAACGCTCCTACAATGAGCAGTTCTTC. It is translated as CASSLFPLERSYNEQFF.

This rearrangement joins TRBV24-1 to TRBJ1-5; D is possibly TRBD1 (5 bases). Per germline, CDR1 KGHDR and CDR2 SFDVKD. Trimming cost V 7 bases and J 7 bases, with 16 bases left between them. CDR3 length: 14 residues. The chain's CDR3 is CATSDGGVRQPQHF. For the CDR3, the DNA is TGTGCCACCAGCGATGGAGGGGTAAGGCAGCCCCAGCATTTT.

This clonotype occurred a few times. The CDR3 nucleotides read TGTGCCAGCAGCTCACAGGGAGTAAGGTCCTACGAGCAGTACTTC. It yields the protein CASSSQGVRSYEQYF. V is TRBV13 and J is TRBJ2-7; possible D gene TRBD1, 6 bases. Per germline, CDR1 PRHDT and CDR2 FYEKMQ (reference sequence). V dropped 4 bases and J dropped 1 base, with 14 bases sitting between them. The CDR3 has 15 residues.